This TCR beta chain came from a study of blood T cell repertoires in COVID-19. Study-level information: Italy, Spain and the United States were the sources of the convalescent and acute COVID-19 samples.

This clone came up once. The table came from immunoSEQ multiplex PCR; TCRdb's copy has only in-frame clones and leaves some out. The sample yields more than 100,000 clones, 70% to 90% seen once. V was pared by 5 bases and J by 8 bases, with 14 bases of the junction left unmatched. The germline V gene encodes CDR1 PRHDT and CDR2 FYEKMQ (reference sequence). There are 16 residues in the CDR3. The receptor's source is a woman aged 60 to 75 with acute or convalescent COVID-19. The chain employs TRBV13 and TRBJ2-1, with 8 nucleotides matching TRBD2. The specimen sequenced was peripheral blood. CDR3 sequence: CASSGFGTSNAYEQFF. CDR3 sequence (DNA): TGTGCCAGCAGCGGATTCGGGACTAGTAATGCATATGAGCAGTTCTTC.